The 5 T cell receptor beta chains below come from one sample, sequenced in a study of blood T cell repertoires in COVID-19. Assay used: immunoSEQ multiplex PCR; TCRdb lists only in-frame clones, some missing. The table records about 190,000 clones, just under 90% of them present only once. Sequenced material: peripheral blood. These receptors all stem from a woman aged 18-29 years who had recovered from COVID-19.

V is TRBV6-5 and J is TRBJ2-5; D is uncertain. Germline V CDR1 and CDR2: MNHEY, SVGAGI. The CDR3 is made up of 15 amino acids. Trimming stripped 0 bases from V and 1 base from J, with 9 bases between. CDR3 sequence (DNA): TGTGCCAGCAGTTACTCGAGATGGTCCCAAGAGACCCAGTACTTC. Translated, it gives CASSYSRWSQETQYF.

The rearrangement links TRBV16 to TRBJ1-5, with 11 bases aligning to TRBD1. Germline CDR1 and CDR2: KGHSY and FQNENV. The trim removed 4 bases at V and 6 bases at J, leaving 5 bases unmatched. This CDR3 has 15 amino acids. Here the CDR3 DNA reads TGTGCCAGCAGCCCCGGGACAGGGGGTAGTCAGCCCCAGCATTTT. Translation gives CASSPGTGGSQPQHF.

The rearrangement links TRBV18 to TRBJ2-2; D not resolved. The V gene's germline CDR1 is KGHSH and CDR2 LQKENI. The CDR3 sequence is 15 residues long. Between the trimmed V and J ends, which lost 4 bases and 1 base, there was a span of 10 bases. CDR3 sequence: CASSLLTGNTGELFF. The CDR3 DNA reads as TGTGCCAGCTCACTACTGACGGGGAACACCGGGGAGCTGTTTTTT.

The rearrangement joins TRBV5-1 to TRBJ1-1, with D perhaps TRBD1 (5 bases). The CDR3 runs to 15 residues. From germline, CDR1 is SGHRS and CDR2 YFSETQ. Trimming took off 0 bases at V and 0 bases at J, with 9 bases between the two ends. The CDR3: CASSLGLGVNTEAFF. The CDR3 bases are TGCGCCAGCAGCTTGGGTTTAGGGGTGAACACTGAAGCTTTCTTT.

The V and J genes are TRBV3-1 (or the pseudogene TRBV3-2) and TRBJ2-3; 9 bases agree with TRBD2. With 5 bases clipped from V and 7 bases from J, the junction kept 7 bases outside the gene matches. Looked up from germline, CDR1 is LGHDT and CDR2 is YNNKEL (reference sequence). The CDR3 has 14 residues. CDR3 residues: CASSVSGGWNTQYF. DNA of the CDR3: TGTGCCAGCAGCGTGAGCGGGGGGTGGAATACGCAGTATTTT.